The 23 T cell receptor beta chains reported below all come from one sample, sequenced in a study of blood T cell repertoires in COVID-19. Sequencing was performed with immunoSEQ multiplex PCR; in TCRdb, only in-frame clones are kept and a portion is missing. In the table there are roughly 180,000 clones, 79% of which are singletons. The sequencing sample was made of peripheral blood. The source of these receptors is a man in his sixties with active or convalescent COVID-19.

The J gene is TRBJ2-7, the V gene TRBV4-1; 7 nucleotides match TRBD1. V shed 2 bases and J 2 bases; nucleotides not matched to a gene: 12. This CDR3 spans 17 amino acids. Germline lookup yields CDR1 MGHRA and CDR2 YSYEKL. CDR3 nucleotide sequence: TGCGCCAGCAGCCAAACCTACAGGGGTCACGCAACCTACGAGCAGTACTTC. Its protein product is CASSQTYRGHATYEQYF.

V usage is TRBV12-3 or TRBV12-4 and J usage is TRBJ2-3; D call uncertain. The CDR3 totals 11 residues. Trimming left V 8 bases short and J 6 bases short, with 9 bases between. The CDR3 sequence: CASGLRDTQYF. CDR3 coding DNA: TGTGCCAGCGGGCTAAGGGATACGCAGTATTTT.

J is TRBJ2-3 and V is TRBV3-1 (or the pseudogene TRBV3-2), with TRBD1 matching over 7 bases. The V gene end was trimmed by 2 bases and the J gene end by 6 bases; junction bases not matched to a gene: 11. CDR1 is LGHDT and CDR2 is YNNKEL in the germline V gene (reference sequence). This CDR3 region has 16 residues. CDR3 residues: CASSQSDRPPRDTQYF. CDR3 bases: TGTGCCAGCAGCCAATCGGACAGGCCCCCGAGGGATACGCAGTATTTT.

The chain links TRBV4-1 to TRBJ2-2, with D perhaps TRBD1 (6 bases). The CDR3 has 13 residues. V was clipped by 9 bases and J by 2 bases, with 10 bases between them. Germline CDR1 reads MGHRA; CDR2 reads YSYEKL. The CDR3 nucleotides read TGCGCCAGTAAGGACAGCAACACCGGGGAGCTGTTTTTT. This translates into CASKDSNTGELFF.

This chain joins TRBV6-5 and TRBJ2-1; 7 bases line up with TRBD1. Germline V gives CDR1 MNHEY, CDR2 SVGAGI. The V gene end was trimmed by 5 bases and the J gene end by 4 bases; junction bases not matched to a gene: 5. CDR3 length equals 14 residues. The CDR3 coding sequence is TGTGCCAGCAGTCGGACAGGCGGATACAATGAGCAGTTCTTC. Protein sequence: CASSRTGGYNEQFF.

The V gene is TRBV27, the J gene TRBJ1-1; no firm D call. The CDR3 is 14 amino acids. The germline gives CDR1 MNHEY, CDR2 SMNVEV (reference sequence). V dropped 6 bases and J dropped 4 bases, with 15 bases sitting between them. The CDR3 protein is CASSPRALVTEAFF. The CDR3 DNA reads as TGTGCCAGCAGCCCACGAGCGTTGGTCACTGAAGCTTTCTTT.

The chain is built from TRBV5-4 and TRBJ1-1, with D maybe TRBD1 (6 bases). Per the germline V gene, CDR1 is SGHNT and CDR2 is YYREEE (reference sequence). V lost 4 bases to trimming and J lost 0 bases, with 16 bases between them. This CDR3 spans 16 amino acids. CDR3 residues: CASSPRGGGLNTEAFF. The CDR3 bases are TGTGCCAGCAGCCCTCGGGGAGGGGGGTTGAACACTGAAGCTTTCTTT.

As to this clone: Other DNA sequences within the sample encode an identical CDR3. The V and J genes are TRBV24-1 and TRBJ1-1; D may be TRBD1 (6 bases). V shed 4 bases and J shed 0 bases, with 11 bases lying between them. The germline gives CDR1 KGHDR, CDR2 SFDVKD. The CDR3 is 15 residues long. The CDR3 DNA follows: TGTGCCACCAGTGACTCTAGGGGGTTGAACACTGAAGCTTTCTTT. Translated: CATSDSRGLNTEAFF.

The rearrangement joins TRBV6-5 to TRBJ1-1; possible D gene TRBD1, 5 bases. There are 14 residues in the CDR3. Trimming pared 3 bases from V and 5 bases from J, leaving 13 bases between. CDR1 MNHEY and CDR2 SVGAGI come from the germline V gene. This CDR3 reads CASSYSGGETEAFF. CDR3 nucleotides: TGTGCCAGCAGTTATTCGGGGGGAGAGACTGAAGCTTTCTTT.

The rearrangement uses TRBV7-8 and TRBJ2-2, with a possible D match to TRBD2 (5 bases). The CDR3 is 15 amino acids. Per germline, CDR1 SGHVS and CDR2 FQNEAQ. Trimming removed 3 bases from V and 0 bases from J, with 8 bases in between. The CDR3 coding sequence is TGTGCCAGCAGCTTGGACTTCGCGAACACCGGGGAGCTGTTTTTT. Its protein is CASSLDFANTGELFF.

The chain employs TRBV4-3 and TRBJ1-1; weak D call: TRBD1 (6 bases). V lost 4 bases and J lost 1, with 10 bases in between. Germline assignment: CDR1 LGHNA and CDR2 YSLEER. This CDR3 comprises 14 residues. The CDR3 DNA reads as TGCGCCAGCAGCCGTAGGGGGGGGAACACTGAAGCTTTCTTT. It specifies CASSRRGGNTEAFF.

This clone was seen more than once but under ten times. The rearrangement links TRBV5-1 to TRBJ1-4; TRBD1 agrees at 8 bases. The CDR3 contains 14 residues. Germline lookup yields CDR1 SGHRS and CDR2 YFSETQ. The ends lost 3 bases at V and 8 bases at J; junction bases unmatched: 6. The CDR3 DNA reads as TGCGCCAGCAGCTCCCGGGACAGGTCCGAAAAACTGTTTTTT. Amino acids: CASSSRDRSEKLFF.

V and J are TRBV9 and TRBJ2-5, with 13 bases identical to TRBD2. The CDR3 runs 15 residues. Germline V CDR1 and CDR2: SGDLS, YYNGEE. Trimming cost V 4 bases and J 5 bases; bases outside gene matches: 5. The CDR3 coding sequence is TGTGCCAGCAGCTGGACTAGCGGGAGTGGGGAGACCCAGTACTTC. Its translation is CASSWTSGSGETQYF.

The genes are TRBV9 and TRBJ2-7, with 10 bases aligning to TRBD2. J lost 1 base, V lost 2 bases, and 6 bases had no gene match. The CDR3 has 16 amino acids. Germline V gene data show CDR1 as SGDLS and CDR2 as YYNGEE. The CDR3 loop reads CASSVSKTSGSYEQYF. CDR3 nucleotides: TGTGCCAGCAGCGTTTCCAAGACTAGCGGGTCCTACGAGCAGTACTTC.

V is TRBV24-1 and J is TRBJ2-5, with 10 bases that match TRBD1. The junction had 8 bases not matched to a gene; V was cut back by 3 bases and J by 5 bases. The CDR3 spans 16 residues. From germline, CDR1 is KGHDR and CDR2 SFDVKD. The CDR3 sequence: CATSDGTGVMKETQYF. DNA for the CDR3: TGTGCCACCAGTGATGGGACAGGGGTAATGAAGGAGACCCAGTACTTC.

The V gene is TRBV12-5, the J gene TRBJ2-3; no clear D. The CDR3 loop spans 12 amino acids. CDR1 is LGHNT, CDR2 FRNRAP, per germline. Trimming removed 6 bases from V and 0 bases from J, with 4 bases in between. Here the CDR3 DNA reads TGTGCTAGTGGACTTAGCACAGATACGCAGTATTTT. Translating it yields CASGLSTDTQYF. The variable domain in full, with the rest retrieved from reference TRBV12-5 and TRBJ2-3, is DARVTQTPRHKVTEMGQEVTMRCQPILGHNTVFWYRQTMMQGLELLAYFRNRAPLDDSGMPKDRFSAEMPDATLATLKIQPSEPRDSAVYFCASGLSTDTQYFGPGTRLTVL.

This chain uses TRBV6-6 with TRBJ2-7; 10 bases agree with TRBD1. The CDR3 sequence is 14 residues long. V lost 2 bases, J lost 5 bases, and 3 bases stayed unmatched. Germline CDR1 MNHNY, CDR2 SVGAGI (reference sequence). The CDR3 reads CASSYRQGANEQYF. CDR3 nucleotide sequence: TGTGCCAGCAGTTACAGACAGGGGGCCAACGAGCAGTACTTC.

This chain joins TRBV2 and TRBJ2-1; possible D gene TRBD2, 6 bases. V was clipped by 5 bases and J by 10 bases, with 21 bases between them. The CDR3 contains 15 residues. Germline V lookup: CDR1 SNHLY, CDR2 FYNNEI. CDR3 protein: CASSLGLAPTDEQFF. The CDR3, as DNA: TGTGCCAGCAGTTTAGGGCTAGCGCCTACGGACGAGCAGTTCTTC.

The chain uses TRBV2 and TRBJ1-6, with 9 positions matching TRBD1. CDR1 is SNHLY, CDR2 FYNNEI, per germline. CDR3 length: 14 residues. V shed 4 bases, J shed 8 bases, and the junction held 3 bases outside the gene matches. CDR3 sequence (DNA): TGTGCCAGCAGTGTTGACAGGGGGTATTCACCCCTCCACTTT. Protein sequence: CASSVDRGYSPLHF.

This chain uses TRBV4-3 with TRBJ1-5; D ambiguous. Per germline, CDR1 LGHNA and CDR2 YSLEER. CDR3 size: 15 residues. The V and J ends lost 1 base and 5 bases respectively, with 12 bases between them. This chain's CDR3 is CASSQGGGYDQPQHF. In DNA, the CDR3 is TGCGCCAGCAGCCAAGGAGGCGGGTACGATCAGCCCCAGCATTTT.

As concerns this clone: Since a much larger clone is just one base distant, this may be a read error. The gene calls are TRBV28 and TRBJ2-3, with 10 bases identical to TRBD2. The J segment lost 0 bases and the V segment lost 6 bases, leaving 0 bases of the junction unmatched. Germline assignment: CDR1 MDHEN and CDR2 SYDVKM. This CDR3 comprises 14 residues. The CDR3 region is CASRTSGSTDTQYF. Written as DNA, the CDR3 is TGTGCCAGCAGGACTAGCGGGAGCACAGATACGCAGTATTTT.

The chain recombines TRBV7-2 with TRBJ2-7, with D hard to call. CDR3 length: 15 residues. Trimming pared 3 bases from V and 3 bases from J, leaving 15 bases between. The germline V gene has CDR1 SGHTA and CDR2 FQGNSA. The CDR3 coding sequence is TGTGCCAGCAGCTTCCGTTGGGCCACAAACTACGAGCAGTACTTC. It encodes CASSFRWATNYEQYF.

V and J are TRBV4-2 and TRBJ2-4; possibly TRBD2 for D (5 bases). This CDR3 is built from 16 residues. V was clipped by 4 bases and J by 1 base, with 14 bases between them. Germline V CDR1 and CDR2: LGHNA, YNFKEQ. CDR3 residues: CASSPGEGSAKNIQYF. CDR3 coding DNA: TGTGCCAGCAGCCCCGGGGAAGGATCGGCCAAAAACATTCAGTACTTC.